These T cell receptor beta chains were read from a single sample in a study of shared clonotypes between healthy human individuals. The assay was immunoSEQ multiplex PCR, and TCRdb's table has in-frame clones only and misses some. The table shows roughly 2.1 million clones, with about 92% occurring only once. The sequenced sample consisted of naive CD8+ T cells from PBMCs. The receptors shown here come from a man aged 18 to 30 in good health. Some clones in this sample may be carry-over from other donors' samples. CDR3s include the opening cysteine and the closing phenylalanine or tryptophan. The D gene is left open where the match is weak. Not every row has a clone size; where given, it reads once, few, many or a size class.

D gene,V gene,CDR3 length,clone size,J gene,CDR3 DNA,CDR3 protein
NA,TRBV4-1,14,NA,TRBJ2-7,TGCGCCAGCAGCGCCATTGGCGGGAAGGACGAGCAGTACTTC,CASSAIGGKDEQYF
NA,TRBV2,11,NA,TRBJ1-3,TGTGCCAGCATGCGTGGAAACACCATATATTTT,CASMRGNTIYF
NA,TRBV4-1,13,NA,TRBJ2-7,TGCGCCAGCAGCTATGGGACCTCGGGGGAGCAGTACTTC,CASSYGTSGEQYF
NA,TRBV4-1,15,NA,TRBJ2-5,TGCGCCAGCAGCCAGTGGGGCAGGGGGGCAGAGACCCAGTACTTC,CASSQWGRGAETQYF
NA,TRBV7-9,15,NA,TRBJ1-3,TGTGCCAGCAGCCACTTACCCCCCTCTGGAAACACCATATATTTT,CASSHLPPSGNTIYF
TRBD1,TRBV14,14,NA,TRBJ2-2,TGTGCCAGCAGCCCGGTTCAGGGGGCCGGGGAGCTGTTTTTT,CASSPVQGAGELFF
NA,TRBV27,17,once,TRBJ2-1,TGTGCCAGCAGTTTAGTCGCCGGCGGGACCACCTACAATGAGCAGTTCTTC,CASSLVAGGTTYNEQFF
TRBD1,TRBV7-9,15,NA,TRBJ2-1,TGTGCCAGCAGCCCCCGGGACAGCATCGGCAATGAGCAGTTCTTC,CASSPRDSIGNEQFF
NA,TRBV27,14,NA,TRBJ2-7,TGTGCCAGCAGTTTTGCAGGGGCATACTACGAGCAGTACTTC,CASSFAGAYYEQYF
TRBD1,TRBV19,14,NA,TRBJ1-4,TGTGCCAGTAGCCCGACAGGGCTTAATGAAAAACTGTTTTTT,CASSPTGLNEKLFF
NA,TRBV9,17,few,TRBJ2-4,TGTGCCAGCAGCGTAGGAGGTGGGATTTCCGCCAAAAACATTCAGTACTTC,CASSVGGGISAKNIQYF
NA,TRBV11-2,15,NA,TRBJ2-2,TGTGCCAGCCACCGCAGTGGAGAATTTGCCGGGGAGCTGTTTTTT,CASHRSGEFAGELFF
NA,TRBV27,13,once,TRBJ2-7,TGTGCCAGCAGTCCGGGCCTGACCTACGAGCAGTACTTC,CASSPGLTYEQYF
TRBD1,TRBV13,14,NA,TRBJ1-6,TGTGCCAGCAGCCTCCGGACAGGGGGATCACCCCTCCACTTT,CASSLRTGGSPLHF
NA,TRBV27,12,NA,TRBJ1-5,TGTGCCAGCAGCAAAGGGGATCAGCCCCAGCATTTT,CASSKGDQPQHF
NA,TRBV29-1,14,NA,TRBJ1-3,TGCAGCGCTGGACAAGGTGGCTCTGGAAACACCATATATTTT,CSAGQGGSGNTIYF
NA,TRBV11-3,14,NA,TRBJ1-1,TGTGCCAGCCGATTAACAGGGCTGAGAACTGAAGCTTTCTTT,CASRLTGLRTEAFF
TRBD1,TRBV10-3,16,NA,TRBJ2-7,TGTGCCATCAGGCAAACGACAGGGGAAACCTCCTACGAGCAGTACTTC,CAIRQTTGETSYEQYF
NA,TRBV9,13,NA,TRBJ2-1,TGTGCCAGCAGCGCTGGGGGCGGAGGTGAGCAGTTCTTC,CASSAGGGGEQFF
TRBD1,TRBV19,14,NA,TRBJ1-2,TGTGCCAGTAGTTCCCAGACAGGGGACTATGGCTACACCTTC,CASSSQTGDYGYTF
NA,TRBV7-9,13,few,TRBJ1-2,TGTGCCAGCAGCCTCGGGACTCTCTATGGCTACACCTTC,CASSLGTLYGYTF
NA,TRBV19,14,NA,TRBJ2-7,TGTGCCAGTAGTCCCCGGGACGGATCCTACGAGCAGTACTTC,CASSPRDGSYEQYF
TRBD2,TRBV7-8,17,NA,TRBJ2-1,TGTGCCAGCAGCGGCGAGACTAGCGGGAGCTCCTACAATGAGCAGTTCTTC,CASSGETSGSSYNEQFF
TRBD1,TRBV6-4,14,NA,TRBJ2-2,TGTGCCAGCAGGGGGGACAGGGAAACCGGGGAGCTGTTTTTT,CASRGDRETGELFF
TRBD1,TRBV7-9,15,NA,TRBJ1-4,TGTGCCAGCAGCCACTTGACAGGGGCGGATGAAAAACTGTTTTTT,CASSHLTGADEKLFF
NA,TRBV27,14,NA,TRBJ2-1,TGTGCCAGCAGTATCCTGGGTAGCATAAATGAGCAGTTCTTC,CASSILGSINEQFF
NA,TRBV27,13,NA,TRBJ2-7,TGTGCCAGCAGTTTGGCCAGGGCCGGCGAGCAGTACTTC,CASSLARAGEQYF
NA,TRBV28,11,NA,TRBJ1-3,TGTGCCAGCGGGGCTGGAAACACCATATATTTT,CASGAGNTIYF
NA,TRBV28,13,NA,TRBJ2-5,TGTGCCAGCAGTTCCCCCGACCTTGACAAGCAGTACTTC,CASSSPDLDKQYF
NA,TRBV5-5,13,NA,TRBJ1-5,TGTGCCAGCAGTCCAGACTGGGATGCGCCCCAGCATTTT,CASSPDWDAPQHF
TRBD1,TRBV5-1,19,NA,TRBJ2-2,TGCGCCAGCAGCTTGGAGGACAGGCACGTATATCTCGACACCGGGGAGCTGTTTTTT,CASSLEDRHVYLDTGELFF
NA,TRBV9,14,NA,TRBJ1-4,TGTGCCAGCAGCGCGGCAGGGTCGGGTGAAAAACTGTTTTTT,CASSAAGSGEKLFF
NA,TRBV30,13,NA,TRBJ1-5,TGTGCCTGGTCGACTGGGGGGATCCAGCCCCAGCATTTT,CAWSTGGIQPQHF
NA,TRBV4-1,15,NA,TRBJ2-1,TGCGCCAGCAGCCAATCAAGCGCCGGTGACAATGAGCAGTTCTTC,CASSQSSAGDNEQFF
TRBD1,TRBV29-1,14,NA,TRBJ2-7,TGCAGCGTTGAGGGAGCGACAGGGGTCCACGAGCAGTACTTC,CSVEGATGVHEQYF
TRBD1,TRBV9,16,NA,TRBJ2-2,TGTGCCAGCAGCGAGGTGGGGACAGGGGCCTCCGGGGAGCTGTTTTTT,CASSEVGTGASGELFF
NA,TRBV9,16,NA,TRBJ2-7,TGTGCCAGCAGCGTAGAGGGGACACCAAGCTCCTACGAGCAGTACTTC,CASSVEGTPSSYEQYF
TRBD1,TRBV11-2,15,NA,TRBJ1-4,TGTGCCAGCATCGTCGGGACAGGACCCAATGAAAAACTGTTTTTT,CASIVGTGPNEKLFF
TRBD1,TRBV15,15,NA,TRBJ1-3,TGTGCCACCAGCAAAGACAGGGGGGCTGGAAACACCATATATTTT,CATSKDRGAGNTIYF
NA,TRBV4-1,12,NA,TRBJ2-7,TGCGCCAGCAGCCAAGGGCTGGGCGAGCAGTACTTC,CASSQGLGEQYF
NA,TRBV4-1,13,NA,TRBJ2-7,TGTGCCAGCAGCCCGGAGGGGGGCTACGAGCAGTACTTC,CASSPEGGYEQYF
NA,TRBV10-1,13,NA,TRBJ1-1,TGCGCCAGCAGTGATAGTGGGAACACTGAAGCTTTCTTT,CASSDSGNTEAFF